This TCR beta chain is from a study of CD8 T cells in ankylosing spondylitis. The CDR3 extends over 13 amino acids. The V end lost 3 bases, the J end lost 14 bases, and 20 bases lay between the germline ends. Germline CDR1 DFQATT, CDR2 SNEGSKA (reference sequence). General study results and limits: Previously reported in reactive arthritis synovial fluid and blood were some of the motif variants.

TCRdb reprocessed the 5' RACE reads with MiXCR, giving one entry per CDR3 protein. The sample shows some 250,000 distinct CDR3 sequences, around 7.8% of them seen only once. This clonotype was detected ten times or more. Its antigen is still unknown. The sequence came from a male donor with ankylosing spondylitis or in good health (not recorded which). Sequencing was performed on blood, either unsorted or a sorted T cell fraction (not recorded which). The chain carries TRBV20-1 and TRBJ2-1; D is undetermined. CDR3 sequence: CSARMQDHGEEFF. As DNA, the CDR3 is TGCAGTGCTAGGATGCAGGACCACGGAGAAGAGTTCTTC.